This TCR beta chain was sequenced in a study of T cell repertoires in cytomegalovirus infection. Each CDR3 protein is one row after TCRdb ran MiXCR on the reads. The repertoire has about 830,000 distinct CDR3 sequences, approximately 32% of them found once; the top ten carry around 12%. Germline V lookup: CDR1 SEHNR, CDR2 FQNEAQ (reference sequence). Trimming removed 7 bases from V and 1 base from J, with 13 bases in between. The CDR3 loop spans 14 amino acids. This clonotype appeared a few times. Its antigen remains unidentified. The sequence was collected from a human donor in good health (CMV status not recorded). Some clones in this sample may be carry-over from other donors' samples. The sequencing used cultured CD8+ T cells from PBMCs, collected from culture after CMV antigen stimulation. This chain links TRBV7-9 with TRBJ2-5; D might be TRBD1 or TRBD2, each matching 6 bases. The CDR3 protein is CASIRGGPQETQYF. The CDR3 DNA reads TGTGCCAGCATTAGAGGGGGGCCCCAAGAGACCCAGTACTTC.